This T cell receptor (beta chain) derives from a study of CD8+ T cells in alopecia areata. Overall study findings and caveats: In lesional scalp, particularly from alopecia totalis/universalis, clonality was higher than in normal scalp. Normal-skin resident alphabeta T cells also appear among scalp sample sequences.

The authors extracted RNA and reverse transcribed it into cDNA as the sequencing template. The repertoire was sequenced with immunoSEQ multiplex PCR; TCRdb's copy has only in-frame clones and lacks some. The sample has 140,000 or so clones; about two thirds are singletons. Germline lookup yields CDR1 GTSNPN and CDR2 SVGIG (reference sequence). This CDR3 is 11 amino acids long. With 2 bases removed from V and 8 bases from J, the gap between germline ends came to 9 bases. As concerns this clone: The antigen is not known.

The TCR comes from a human donor in good health. The J gene is TRBJ1-2, the V gene TRBV30; D uncertain. Sequences were obtained from CD8+ T cells sorted from blood. CDR3 loop: CAWSTEPGYTF. In DNA form, the CDR3 reads TGTGCCTGGAGTACTGAGCCGGGCTACACCTTC.